The source of this TCR beta chain is a study of blood T cell repertoires in COVID-19. Study background: The United States, Italy and Spain were the sources of the acute and convalescent COVID-19 samples. Sources were T cells, B-cell-depleted T cells, or PBMCs; the material itself was cDNA or gDNA.

This clone was picked up a small number of times. CDR1 and CDR2 (germline): SGDLS, YYNGEE. J gave up 4 bases and V 4 bases, and 8 bases lay outside the gene matches. The length of the CDR3 is 16 residues. In the authors' methods: From reference gene primer amplification, estimates of nucleated cell counts were derived. This table comes from immunoSEQ multiplex PCR, and its TCRdb copy is limited to in-frame clones, with some not included. V and J calls and clone size are copied from that table; D and trimming were computed from the DNA. The data show tens of thousands of clones, about four fifths seen once.

This rearrangement joins TRBV9 to TRBJ2-1; 10 bases are shared with TRBD2. The origin of this receptor is a human donor in a cohort sampled during active or convalescent COVID-19. The specimen sequenced was peripheral blood. CDR3 in DNA: TGTGCCAGCAGCTCTCCAGCGGGGGGGCTGTACAATGAGCAGTTCTTC. Its protein product is CASSSPAGGLYNEQFF. Looking up the rest from reference TRBV9 and TRBJ2-1 gives the full variable domain: DSGVTQTPKHLITATGQRVTLRCSPRSGDLSVYWYQQSLDQGLQFLIQYYNGEERAKGNILERFSAQQFPDLHSELNLSSLELGDSALYFCASSSPAGGLYNEQFFGPGTRLTVL.